What follows describes a single T cell receptor beta chain. Its specific antigen is unknown. No much larger clone exists at a distance of one base, and base qualities are not known. This entry belongs to a study of glioma-infiltrating T cells after dendritic cell vaccination listed by TCRdb under 2016. Looking at the study overall: The cohort comprised around 15 glioblastoma patients from Phase I and II dendritic cell vaccination trials, 9 newly diagnosed and 6 with recurrent disease. Autologous tumor lysate-pulsed dendritic cell vaccination was administered to the patients between about 2003 and 2012. To make the vaccine, monocyte-derived dendritic cells were cultured for under eight days with IL-4 and GM-CSF and then pulsed overnight with autologous tumor lysate. Each patient was given three intradermal dendritic cell vaccine injections, spaced two weeks apart, in the arm below the axilla. Deep sequencing of TCR beta CDR3 regions was used to quantify tumor-infiltrating lymphocyte content and compare tumor and blood repertoires in dendritic cell-vaccinated glioblastoma patients. Survival after dendritic cell vaccination was correlated with TCR sequencing metrics, such as TIL content and the overlap between tumor and blood repertoires.

Paper-wide results and their limitations: Longer time to progression and overall survival after dendritic cell vaccination were predicted by higher estimated pretreatment TIL content. The cohort was small and heterogeneous, with few patients having full blood and tumor sets and even fewer initial-recurrent tumor pairs. TCR clonality showed no direct relationship with survival, which suggests that a diverse polyclonal response may matter. The response model built on TCR overlap across three groups was characterized as speculative, with prospective validation still needed.

The immunoSEQ assay amplified TCRB CDR3 regions from approximately 2 micrograms of genomic DNA, or from all available DNA when less than that amount was available. The multiplex PCR relied on 60 forward primers for TCR V beta segments and 13 reverse primers for J beta segments. To estimate reads per starting template, synthetic control templates were spiked into each sample at limiting dilution. The Illumina HiSeq System generated sequencing reads of 87 bp. The original methods were these. PCR and sequencing errors were removed by a nearest neighbor algorithm that merged closely related sequences. TCR overlap was defined as the percentage of unique tumor TCR beta sequences that were also present in the same patient's peripheral blood. Here the immuneACCESS table is served through TCRdb, limited to in-frame sequences with V and J called. Missing clones are a known gap in these copies; in checked studies unresolved V genes cover under half, and the rest lacks a known reason. V and J calls and clone size are as listed in that table; D and trimming were resolved from the DNA. Recorded for this sample are about 82,000 clones; over 85% of them occurred a single time. In total, the top ten clones hold about 3% of the sample.

Patients were selected on the basis of adequate residual fresh-frozen tumor tissue and more than two years of available survival data. Molecular status otherwise varied across the glioblastoma patients, but none of them carried an isocitrate dehydrogenase mutation. PBMC collection took place before vaccination, two weeks after the third vaccination, and at tumor progression if progression occurred. The Qiagen DNeasy Blood extraction Kit was used for extraction of genomic DNA. The CDR3, cysteine through phenylalanine, is 16 amino acids long. Only the CDR3 portion is preserved as DNA: 48 bases, with reading frame beginning at the first base. Trimming removed 0 bases from V and 0 bases from J, leaving 9 bases between the germline ends. Per the germline V gene, SGHRS is the CDR1 and YFSETQ is the CDR2.

The chain was built from TRBV5-1 and TRBJ2-2, with a weak D call of TRBD2 (5 bases match). This TCR derives from a human donor with glioblastoma. Sample: blood, taken before dendritic cell vaccination. The DNA is TGCGCCAGCAGCTTGGCCAGTAGCGCGAACACCGGGGAGCTGTTTTTT. It is translated as CASSLASSANTGELFF.